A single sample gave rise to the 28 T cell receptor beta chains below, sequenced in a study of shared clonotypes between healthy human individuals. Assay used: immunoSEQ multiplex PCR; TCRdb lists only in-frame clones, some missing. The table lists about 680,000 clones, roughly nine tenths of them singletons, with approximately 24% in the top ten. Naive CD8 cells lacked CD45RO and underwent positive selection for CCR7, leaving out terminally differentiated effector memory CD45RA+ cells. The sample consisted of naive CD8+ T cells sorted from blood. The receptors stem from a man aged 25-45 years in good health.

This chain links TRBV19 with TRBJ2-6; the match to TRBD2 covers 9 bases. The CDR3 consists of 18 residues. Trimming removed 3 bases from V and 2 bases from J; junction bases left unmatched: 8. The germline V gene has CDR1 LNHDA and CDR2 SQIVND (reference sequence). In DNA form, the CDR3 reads TGTGCCAGTAGTATTAGAGGAGCGGGAGGAACTGGGGCCAACGTCCTGACTTTC. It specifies CASSIRGAGGTGANVLTF.

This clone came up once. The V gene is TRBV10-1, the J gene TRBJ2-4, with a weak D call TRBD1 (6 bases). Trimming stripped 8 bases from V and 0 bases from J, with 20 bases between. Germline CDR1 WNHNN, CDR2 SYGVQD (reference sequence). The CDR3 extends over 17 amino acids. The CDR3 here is CASGKRVGALAKNIQYF. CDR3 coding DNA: TGCGCCAGCGGAAAGAGGGTGGGGGCCCTAGCCAAAAACATTCAGTACTTC.

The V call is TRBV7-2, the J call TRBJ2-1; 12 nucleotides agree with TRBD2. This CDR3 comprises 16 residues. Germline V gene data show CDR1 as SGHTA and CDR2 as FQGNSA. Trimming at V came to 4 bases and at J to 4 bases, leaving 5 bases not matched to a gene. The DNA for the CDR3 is TGTGCCAGCAGCTATTCCGGGACTAGCGGGTACAATGAGCAGTTCTTC. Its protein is CASSYSGTSGYNEQFF. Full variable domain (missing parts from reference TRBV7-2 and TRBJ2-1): GAGVSQSPSNKVTEKGKDVELRCDPISGHTALYWYRQSLGQGLEFLIYFQGNSAPDKSGLPSDRFSAERTGGSVSTLTIQRTQQEDSAVYLCASSYSGTSGYNEQFFGPGTRLTVL.

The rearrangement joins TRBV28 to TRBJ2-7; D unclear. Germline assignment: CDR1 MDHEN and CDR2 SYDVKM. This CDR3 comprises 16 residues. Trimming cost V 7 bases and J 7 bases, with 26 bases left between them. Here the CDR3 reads CASTRALSLSTWEQYF. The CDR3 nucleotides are TGTGCCAGCACCCGGGCCCTGAGCCTCTCTACTTGGGAGCAGTACTTC.

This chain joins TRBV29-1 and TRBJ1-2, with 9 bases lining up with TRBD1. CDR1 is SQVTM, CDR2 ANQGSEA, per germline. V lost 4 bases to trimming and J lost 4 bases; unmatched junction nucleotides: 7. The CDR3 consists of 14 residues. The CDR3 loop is CSVGAGQGSYGYTF. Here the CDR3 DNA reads TGCAGCGTTGGGGCCGGACAGGGGTCCTATGGCTACACCTTC.

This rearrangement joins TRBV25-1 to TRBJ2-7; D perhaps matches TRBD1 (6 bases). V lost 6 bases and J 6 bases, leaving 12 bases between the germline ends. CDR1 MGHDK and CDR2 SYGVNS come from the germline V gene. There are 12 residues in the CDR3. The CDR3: CASSTGSAEQYF. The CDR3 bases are TGTGCCAGCAGCACAGGGTCCGCCGAGCAGTACTTC.

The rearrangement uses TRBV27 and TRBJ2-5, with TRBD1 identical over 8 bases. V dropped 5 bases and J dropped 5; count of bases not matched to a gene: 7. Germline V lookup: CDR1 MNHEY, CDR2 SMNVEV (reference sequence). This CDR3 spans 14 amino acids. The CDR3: CASSLRGRAETQYF. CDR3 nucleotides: TGTGCCAGCAGTCTCAGGGGGCGCGCGGAGACCCAGTACTTC.

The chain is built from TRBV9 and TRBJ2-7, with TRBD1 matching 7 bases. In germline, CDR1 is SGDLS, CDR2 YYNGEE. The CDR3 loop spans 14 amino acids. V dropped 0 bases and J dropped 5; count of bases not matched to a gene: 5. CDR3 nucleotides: TGTGCCAGCAGCGTAGGAGGGGGCTGGGACGAGCAGTACTTC. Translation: CASSVGGGWDEQYF.

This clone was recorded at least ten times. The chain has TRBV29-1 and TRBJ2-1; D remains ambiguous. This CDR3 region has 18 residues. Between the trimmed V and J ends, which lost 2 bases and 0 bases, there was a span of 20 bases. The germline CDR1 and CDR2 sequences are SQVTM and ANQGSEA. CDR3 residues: CSVETHIGPNRSYNEQFF. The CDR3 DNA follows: TGCAGCGTTGAAACCCACATAGGGCCCAACCGCTCCTACAATGAGCAGTTCTTC.

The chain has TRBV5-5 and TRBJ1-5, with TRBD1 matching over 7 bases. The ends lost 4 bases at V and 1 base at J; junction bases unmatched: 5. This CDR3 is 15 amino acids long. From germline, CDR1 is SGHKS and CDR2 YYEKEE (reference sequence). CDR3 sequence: CASSPDRVSNQPQHF. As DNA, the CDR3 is TGTGCCAGCAGCCCTGACAGGGTGAGCAATCAGCCCCAGCATTTT.

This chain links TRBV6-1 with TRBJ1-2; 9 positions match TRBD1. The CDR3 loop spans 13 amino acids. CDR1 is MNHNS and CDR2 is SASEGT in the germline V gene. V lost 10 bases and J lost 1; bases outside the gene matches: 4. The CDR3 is CATWDRDNYGYTF. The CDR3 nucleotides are TGTGCCACTTGGGACAGGGATAACTATGGCTACACCTTC.

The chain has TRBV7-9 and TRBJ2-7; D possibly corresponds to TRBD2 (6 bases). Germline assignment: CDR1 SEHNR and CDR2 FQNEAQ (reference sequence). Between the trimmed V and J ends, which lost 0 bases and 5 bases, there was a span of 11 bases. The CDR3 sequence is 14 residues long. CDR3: CASSLAGGADEQYF. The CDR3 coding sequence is TGTGCCAGCAGCTTAGCGGGAGGCGCCGACGAGCAGTACTTC.

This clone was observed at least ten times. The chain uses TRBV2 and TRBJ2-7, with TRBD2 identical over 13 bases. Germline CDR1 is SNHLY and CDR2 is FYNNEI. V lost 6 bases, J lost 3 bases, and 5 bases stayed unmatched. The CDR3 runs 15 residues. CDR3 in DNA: TGTGCCAGCAGCCTAGGACTAGCGGGAGTCTACGAGCAGTACTTC. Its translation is CASSLGLAGVYEQYF.

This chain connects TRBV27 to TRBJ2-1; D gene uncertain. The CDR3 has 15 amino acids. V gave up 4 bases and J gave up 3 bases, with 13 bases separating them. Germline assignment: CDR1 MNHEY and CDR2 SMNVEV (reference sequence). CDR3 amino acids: CASSYRLGLYNEQFF. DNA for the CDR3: TGTGCCAGCAGTTACCGCCTTGGGCTCTACAATGAGCAGTTCTTC.

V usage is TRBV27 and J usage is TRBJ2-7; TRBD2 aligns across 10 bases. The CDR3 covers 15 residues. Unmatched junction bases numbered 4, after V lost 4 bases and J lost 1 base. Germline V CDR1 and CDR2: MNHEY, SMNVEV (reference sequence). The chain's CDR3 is CASSSSGRSSYEQYF. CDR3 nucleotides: TGTGCCAGCAGTTCTAGCGGGAGATCGTCCTACGAGCAGTACTTC.

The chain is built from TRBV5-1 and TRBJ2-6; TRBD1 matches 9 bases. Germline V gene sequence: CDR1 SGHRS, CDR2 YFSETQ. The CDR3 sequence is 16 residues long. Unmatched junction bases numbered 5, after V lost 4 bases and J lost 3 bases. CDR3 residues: CASSTDRGYGANVLTF. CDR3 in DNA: TGCGCCAGCAGCACAGACAGGGGGTATGGGGCCAACGTCCTGACTTTC.

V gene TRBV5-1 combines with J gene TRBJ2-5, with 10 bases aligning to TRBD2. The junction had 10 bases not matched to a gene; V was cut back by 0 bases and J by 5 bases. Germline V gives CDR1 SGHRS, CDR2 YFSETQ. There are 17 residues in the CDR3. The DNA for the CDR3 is TGCGCCAGCAGCTTGGCGGTAGCGGGAGGAGAGGGTGAGACCCAGTACTTC. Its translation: CASSLAVAGGEGETQYF.

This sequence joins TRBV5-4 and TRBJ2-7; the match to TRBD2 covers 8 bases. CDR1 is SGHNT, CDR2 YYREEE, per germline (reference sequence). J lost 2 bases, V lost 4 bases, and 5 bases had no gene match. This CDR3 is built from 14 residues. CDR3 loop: CASSLYGGAYEQYF. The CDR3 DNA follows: TGTGCCAGCAGCCTATACGGGGGGGCCTACGAGCAGTACTTC.

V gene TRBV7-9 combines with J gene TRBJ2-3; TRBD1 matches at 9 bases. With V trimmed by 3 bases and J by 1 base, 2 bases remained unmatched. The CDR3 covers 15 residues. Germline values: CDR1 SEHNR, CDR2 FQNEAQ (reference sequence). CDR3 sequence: CASSLWTGGTDTQYF. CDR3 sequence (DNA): TGTGCCAGCAGCTTGTGGACAGGGGGCACAGATACGCAGTATTTT. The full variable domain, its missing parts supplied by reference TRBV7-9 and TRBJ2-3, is DTGVSQNPRHKITKRGQNVTFRCDPISEHNRLYWYRQTLGQGPEFLTYFQNEAQLEKSRLLSDRFSAERPKGSFSTLEIQRTEQGDSAMYLCASSLWTGGTDTQYFGPGTRLTVL.

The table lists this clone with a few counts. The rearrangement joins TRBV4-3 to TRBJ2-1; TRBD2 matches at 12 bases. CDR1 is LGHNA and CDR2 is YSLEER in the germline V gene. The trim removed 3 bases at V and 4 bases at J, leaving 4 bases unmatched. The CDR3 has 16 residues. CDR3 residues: CASSHGLAGGYNEQFF. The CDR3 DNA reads TGCGCCAGCAGCCACGGCCTAGCGGGAGGGTACAATGAGCAGTTCTTC.

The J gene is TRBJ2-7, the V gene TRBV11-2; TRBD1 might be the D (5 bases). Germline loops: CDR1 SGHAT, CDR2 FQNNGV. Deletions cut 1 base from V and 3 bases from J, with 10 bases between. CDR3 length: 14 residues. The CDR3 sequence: CASSLVGVYYEQYF. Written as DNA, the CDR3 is TGTGCCAGCAGCTTAGTAGGGGTCTACTACGAGCAGTACTTC.

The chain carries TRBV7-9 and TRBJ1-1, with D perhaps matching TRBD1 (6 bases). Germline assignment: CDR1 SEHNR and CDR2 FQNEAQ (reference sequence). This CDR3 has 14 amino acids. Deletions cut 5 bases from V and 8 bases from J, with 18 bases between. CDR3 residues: CASSGIWTEKEAFF. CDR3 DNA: TGTGCCAGCAGCGGCATTTGGACAGAGAAAGAAGCTTTCTTT.

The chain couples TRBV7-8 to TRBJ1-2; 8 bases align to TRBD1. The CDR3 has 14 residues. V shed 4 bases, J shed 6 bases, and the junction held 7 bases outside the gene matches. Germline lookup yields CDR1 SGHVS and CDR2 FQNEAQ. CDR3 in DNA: TGTGCCAGCAGCTACCAGGGGGCTGTGGATGGCTACACCTTC. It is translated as CASSYQGAVDGYTF.

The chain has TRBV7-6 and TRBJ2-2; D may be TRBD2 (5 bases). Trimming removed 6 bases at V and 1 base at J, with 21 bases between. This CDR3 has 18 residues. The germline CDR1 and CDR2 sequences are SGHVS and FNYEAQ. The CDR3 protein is CASSHRVGMRVNTGELFF. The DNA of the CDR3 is TGTGCCAGCAGTCACCGGGTGGGGATGCGGGTGAACACCGGGGAGCTGTTTTTT.

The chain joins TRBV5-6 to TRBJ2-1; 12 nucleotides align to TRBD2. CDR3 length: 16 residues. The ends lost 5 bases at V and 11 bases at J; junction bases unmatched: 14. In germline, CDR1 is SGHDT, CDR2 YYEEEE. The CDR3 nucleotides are TGTGCCAGCAGTTTTCCTAGCGGGGGGGATACATTTCAGCAGTTCTTC. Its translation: CASSFPSGGDTFQQFF.

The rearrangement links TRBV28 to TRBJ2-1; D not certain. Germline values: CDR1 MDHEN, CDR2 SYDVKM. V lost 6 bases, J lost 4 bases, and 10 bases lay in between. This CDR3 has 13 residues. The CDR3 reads CASSPGPYNEQFF. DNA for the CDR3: TGTGCCAGCAGCCCGGGCCCGTACAATGAGCAGTTCTTC.

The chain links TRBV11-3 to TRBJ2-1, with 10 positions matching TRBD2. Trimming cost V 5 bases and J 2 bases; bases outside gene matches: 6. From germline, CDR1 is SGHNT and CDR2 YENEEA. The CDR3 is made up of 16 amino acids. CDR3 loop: CASSPRTSGPYNEQFF. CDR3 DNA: TGTGCCAGCAGCCCTCGGACTAGCGGACCCTACAATGAGCAGTTCTTC.

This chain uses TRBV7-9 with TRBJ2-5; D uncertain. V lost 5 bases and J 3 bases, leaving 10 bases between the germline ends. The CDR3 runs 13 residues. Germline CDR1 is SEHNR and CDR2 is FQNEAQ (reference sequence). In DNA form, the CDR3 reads TGTGCCAGCAGCGGTGATGCAGAAGAGACCCAGTACTTC. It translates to CASSGDAEETQYF.